This TCR beta chain emerged from a study of CD8 T cells in Susac syndrome. The overall study: Treatment at blood withdrawal was none, corticosteroids, or intravenous immunoglobulin alone in Susac syndrome patients.

Reverse transcription of roughly 0.45 to 1 ug RNA used random hexamers. The method of amplification for TCR beta CDR3 was immunoSEQ multiplex PCR, covering 54 Vbeta and 13 Jbeta. TCRdb independently ran MiXCR on the immunoSEQ multiplex PCR reads; one entry per CDR3 protein. Of about 150,000 distinct CDR3 sequences in the sample, more than 90% were seen once. Negative isolation was applied to CD8+ and CD4+ T cells, and FACS enrichment was applied to TEMRA cells. Sequences were obtained from CD4+ T cells from PBMCs. The source of this sequence is a human donor with Susac syndrome.

DNA of the CDR3: TGTGCCAGCTCACCGTACAGAGGAGAGACCCAGTACTTC. This sequence encodes CASSPYRGETQYF. The chain uses TRBV18 and TRBJ2-5; D uncertain. Trimming pared 3 bases from V and 4 bases from J, leaving 9 bases between. The CDR3 totals 13 residues. From germline, CDR1 is KGHSH and CDR2 LQKENI. Using reference TRBV18 and TRBJ2-5 for the parts outside the CDR3, the full variable domain is NAGVMQNPRHLVRRRGQEARLRCSPMKGHSHVYWYRQLPEEGLKFMVYLQKENIIDESGMPKERFSAEFPKEGPSILRIQQVVRGDSAAYFCASSPYRGETQYFGPGTRLLVL.